Given below is one TCR beta chain in context. Its antigen is not known. The sample is drawn from a study of blood T cells in healthy people across ages. Findings and caveats of the study: Naive T cell percentage showed a strong correlation with TCR beta diversity. Diversity of TCR beta per million T cells declined in a roughly linear way with age.

The sample, about 9.2 milliliters of peripheral blood, was drawn from each donor. Every sample yielded at least 6 million isolated PBMCs. The CDR3 totals 16 residues. The germline V gene has CDR1 MNHEY and CDR2 SVGEGT. Trimming at V came to 7 bases and at J to 3 bases, leaving 14 bases not matched to a gene. With a J-beta primer mix and a sample-barcoded 5' primer, a second PCR ran roughly 6 to 12 cycles. TCRdb re-called the 5' RACE reads with MiXCR, one entry per CDR3 protein. The table has about 640,000 distinct CDR3 sequences, roughly 53% seen once; the top ten hold 30% to 40%. This TCR came from a man aged 55 to 70 in good health. Sequencing used blood. V gene TRBV6-2 or TRBV6-3 combines with J gene TRBJ2-7; 8 nucleotides match TRBD2. This chain's CDR3 is CASTQPGVSGVYEQYF. CDR3 in DNA: TGTGCCAGCACCCAACCAGGGGTTAGCGGGGTCTACGAGCAGTACTTC.